This TCR beta chain appears in the sequencing data of a study of blood T cell repertoires in COVID-19. Assay: immunoSEQ multiplex PCR; the TCRdb copy retains only in-frame clones and omits some. The data contain about 210,000 clones, about 90% of them singletons. V was cut by 6 bases and J by 4 bases, with 10 bases left in between. Germline V gene sequence: CDR1 MNHEY, CDR2 SMNVEV (reference sequence). The CDR3 length is 14 residues. Participants' own reports of clinical history determined their cohort assignment. The chain combines TRBV27 with TRBJ1-6; D perhaps matches TRBD1 (5 bases). Sequenced input: PBMCs or T cells enriched from blood (not recorded which). The TCR was taken from a woman between 18 and 29 years old who had recovered from COVID-19. The CDR3 spells CASSIQGYNSPLHF. In nucleotides, the CDR3 is TGTGCCAGCAGCATTCAGGGATATAATTCACCCCTCCACTTT.